Listed below are T cell receptor beta chains from one sample, sequenced in a study of blood T cell repertoires in COVID-19. Some clones are missing from TCRdb's copy, which holds only in-frame ones; the method was immunoSEQ multiplex PCR. This table holds 55,000 to 75,000 clones, approximately 78% found once. The specimen sequenced was peripheral blood. The receptors derive from a human donor in a cohort sampled during active COVID-19. The CDR3 runs from the conserved cysteine through the conserved F or W. A D gene is named only where the DNA matches it firmly. Clone size is given for some rows only: seen once, a few or many times, or a class if the clone is expanded.

D,size,V,J,CDR3,DNA
.,.,TRBV21-1,TRBJ2-7,CASSKDPLERERYEQYF,TGTGCCAGCAGCAAAGACCCTCTTGAGCGGGAGAGGTACGAGCAGTACTTC
TRBD1,few,TRBV27,TRBJ2-6,CASSLYARGQGAGANVLTF,TGTGCCAGCAGTTTATATGCTCGGGGACAGGGGGCAGGGGCCAACGTCCTGACTTTC
TRBD1,.,TRBV5-5,TRBJ2-7,CASSLFPGTGSNEQYF,TGTGCCAGCAGCTTGTTCCCCGGGACAGGGTCCAACGAGCAGTACTTC
.,few,TRBV4-3,TRBJ2-7,CASSQDRALTTYEQYF,TGCGCCAGCAGCCAAGATCGCGCCCTTACTACCTACGAGCAGTACTTC
.,.,TRBV19,TRBJ2-1,CASSSMEELNNEQFF,TGTGCCAGTAGTAGTATGGAGGAGCTAAACAATGAGCAGTTCTTC
.,.,TRBV14,TRBJ2-7,CASSQRGRGDEQYF,TGTGCCAGCAGTCAGAGGGGGAGGGGAGACGAGCAGTACTTC
TRBD1,.,TRBV28,TRBJ1-2,CASSIWTGRIEGYTF,TGTGCCAGCAGTATATGGACAGGGAGGATCGAAGGCTACACCTTC
TRBD1,.,TRBV19,TRBJ1-5,CASSRRQGDNQPQHF,TGTGCCAGTAGTAGGAGACAGGGGGATAATCAGCCCCAGCATTTT
.,.,TRBV9,TRBJ1-2,CASSVGRGDYGYTF,TGTGCCAGCAGCGTAGGACGGGGAGACTATGGCTACACCTTC
.,.,TRBV30,TRBJ1-3,CAWSVLEGNTIYF,TGTGCCTGGAGTGTACTGGAGGGAAACACCATATATTTT
.,.,TRBV6-6,TRBJ1-5,CASSSTDSNQPQHF,TGTGCCAGCAGTTCGACAGATAGCAATCAGCCCCAGCATTTT
.,.,TRBV2,TRBJ1-4,CASQRSGVPGEKLFF,TGTGCCAGCCAAAGGAGCGGGGTACCCGGGGAAAAACTGTTTTTT
TRBD2,.,TRBV4-1,TRBJ2-2,CASSQVAELAGVNTGELFF,TGCGCCAGCAGCCAAGTCGCGGAGCTAGCGGGGGTGAACACCGGGGAGCTGTTTTTT
TRBD1,.,TRBV5-1,TRBJ1-3,CASSFTGASSGNTIYF,TGCGCCAGCAGCTTCACAGGGGCTTCCTCTGGAAACACCATATATTTT
.,once,TRBV7-8,TRBJ1-5,CASSGGINQPQHF,TGTGCCAGCAGTGGCGGGATTAATCAGCCCCAGCATTTT
.,few,TRBV19,TRBJ2-7,CASSTQGLGEQYF,TGTGCCAGTAGTACTCAGGGGCTCGGCGAGCAGTACTTC
.,.,TRBV24-1,TRBJ2-7,CATSDFDGYEQYF,TGTGCCACCAGTGATTTCGACGGGTACGAGCAGTACTTC
.,.,TRBV5-1,TRBJ1-1,CASSLAPGIWETEAFF,TGCGCCAGCAGCTTGGCCCCGGGGATCTGGGAGACTGAAGCTTTCTTT
TRBD1,once,TRBV4-1,TRBJ1-1,CASSPTGLMNTEAFF,TGCGCCAGCAGCCCGACAGGGCTTATGAACACTGAAGCTTTCTTT
TRBD1,few,TRBV2,TRBJ1-2,CASSESDRHYTF,TGTGCCAGCAGTGAATCGGACAGGCACTACACCTTC
TRBD2,few,TRBV28,TRBJ2-1,CASSPSALAGNEQFF,TGTGCCAGCAGTCCTTCCGCGCTAGCGGGCAATGAGCAGTTCTTC
.,once,TRBV7-2,TRBJ1-1,CASSLVTTNTEAFF,TGTGCCAGCAGCTTAGTGACAACGAACACTGAAGCTTTCTTT